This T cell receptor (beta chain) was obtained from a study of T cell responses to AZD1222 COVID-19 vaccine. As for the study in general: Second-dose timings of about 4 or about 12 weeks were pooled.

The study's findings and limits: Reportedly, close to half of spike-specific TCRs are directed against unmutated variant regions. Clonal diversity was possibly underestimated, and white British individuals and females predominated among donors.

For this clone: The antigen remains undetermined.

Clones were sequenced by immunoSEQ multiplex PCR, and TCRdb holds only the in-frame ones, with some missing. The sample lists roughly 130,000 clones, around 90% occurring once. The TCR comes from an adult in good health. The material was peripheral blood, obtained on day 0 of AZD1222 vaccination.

The CDR3 sequence: CASSHIPGGQAKNIQYF. The CDR3 DNA reads as TGCGCCAGCAGCCACATACCTGGAGGCCAAGCCAAAAACATTCAGTACTTC. This rearrangement joins TRBV4-1 to TRBJ2-4, with D possibly being TRBD2 (5 bases). Trimming shortened V by 3 bases and J by 0 bases, and 15 bases separated the two germline ends. The CDR3 has 17 residues. Germline assignment: CDR1 MGHRA and CDR2 YSYEKL.